This T cell receptor beta chain is from a study of cytomegalovirus exposure and HLA in healthy donors. The germline V gene has CDR1 MNHEY and CDR2 SMNVEV (reference sequence). The V gene lost 0 bases and the J gene lost 4 bases, with 12 bases spanning the gap. This CDR3 region has 16 residues. Overall study results and limits: V- and J-gene trimming in TCR beta was tied to a missense DCLRE1C variant by an analysis performed later. The study flagged roughly 160 TCR beta chains as cytomegalovirus-associated.

Comment on this clone: The target antigen is unknown.

Primers for the PCR totalled 60 Vbeta and 13 Jbeta. The protocol was immunoSEQ multiplex PCR, while the TCRdb copy is restricted to in-frame clones and leaves out a portion. Among about 130,000 clones listed, about 66% were seen once. The sample consisted of PBMCs. This receptor was taken from a human donor in good health. The V and J genes are TRBV27 and TRBJ2-2; tentatively, D is TRBD2 (5 bases). The CDR3 coding sequence is TGTGCCAGCAGTTTATCTTTGGGAGTAGGCACCGGGGAGCTGTTTTTT. Residues: CASSLSLGVGTGELFF.